This T cell receptor (beta chain) was sequenced during a study of blood T cell repertoires in COVID-19. Study context: PBMCs, B-cell-depleted T cells, or T cells provided the cDNA or gDNA that made up the material.

Sequencing was performed with immunoSEQ multiplex PCR; in TCRdb, only in-frame clones are kept and a portion is missing. The table lists under 250,000 clones, around 80% of them singletons, with under 2% in the top ten. Trimming stripped 2 bases from V and 1 base from J, with 10 bases between. Germline V lookup: CDR1 SGHRS, CDR2 YFSETQ. This CDR3 contains 14 residues. Sequencing was carried out using PBMCs or T cells enriched from blood (not recorded which). This TCR was sampled from a man aged 60-69 years who had recovered from COVID-19. The rearrangement links TRBV5-1 to TRBJ2-7; D call uncertain. Here the CDR3 reads CASSLLQISYEQYF. The CDR3 DNA sequence: TGCGCCAGCAGCTTATTACAGATATCCTACGAGCAGTACTTC.